These 7 T cell receptor beta chains share one sample of origin, sequenced in a study of vaccination and CD4 T cells after COVID-19. Their cognate antigens are unknown. The study sequenced cultured CD4+ T cell DNA using the Oncomine TCR Beta short-read assay. From the PCR reads, TCRdb called clonotypes with MiXCR, one entry per CDR3 protein. Counted here are a few thousand distinct CDR3 sequences, around 40% occurring once; the ten biggest clones make up 44%. Treatment: 10-day PBMC culture with coronavirus spike peptide pools or control peptides (ViraFEST assay). This specimen was CD4+ T cells from blood, cultured in vitro, taken after SARS-CoV-2 vaccination. The source of these receptors is a human donor who had recovered from COVID-19.

This chain joins TRBV7-2 and TRBJ1-6, with D possibly being TRBD1 (6 bases). The CDR3 totals 15 residues. Trimming took off 0 bases at V and 7 bases at J, with 10 bases between the two ends. Germline V gene sequence: CDR1 SGHTA, CDR2 FQGNSA. The CDR3 nucleotides read TGTGCCAGCAGCTTAGCTCTGGGACAAAATTCACCCCTCCACTTT. Its protein is CASSLALGQNSPLHF.

This chain links TRBV29-1 with TRBJ1-5; D is perhaps TRBD1 (5 bases). Germline V gene sequence: CDR1 SQVTM, CDR2 ANQGSEA. This CDR3 has 13 residues. Trimming left V 2 bases short and J 6 bases short, with 11 bases between. The CDR3 DNA sequence: TGCAGCGTTGAACGGGGGGTAGGTCAGCCCCAGCATTTT. It translates to CSVERGVGQPQHF. The full variable domain, in which reference TRBV29-1 and TRBJ1-5 provide the parts outside the CDR3, is SAVISQKPSRDICQRGTSLTIQCQVDSQVTMMFWYRQQPGQSLTLIATANQGSEATYESGFVIDKFPISRPNLTFSTLTVSNMSPEDSSIYLCSVERGVGQPQHFGDGTRLSIL.

This clonotype was found a few times. CDR3 DNA: TGTGCCAGCAGCGTGGGACAGGGGCCCTTTGAAGCTTTCTTT. Its translation is CASSVGQGPFEAFF. The rearrangement links TRBV7-9 to TRBJ1-1; 10 bases align to TRBD1. With V trimmed by 5 bases and J by 7 bases, 7 bases remained unmatched. This CDR3 is 14 amino acids long. CDR1 and CDR2 (germline): SEHNR, FQNEAQ (reference sequence).

J is TRBJ2-7 and V is TRBV27; TRBD1 matches 7 bases. The V segment lost 6 bases and the J segment 2 bases; nucleotides outside the gene matches: 10. Germline V lookup: CDR1 MNHEY, CDR2 SMNVEV (reference sequence). This CDR3 comprises 15 residues. CDR3 in DNA: TGTGCCAGCAGCCTCTCTCCGGGACAGACCTACGAGCAGTACTTC. Residues: CASSLSPGQTYEQYF.

With regard to this clonotype: A read error may produce the germline difference seen at one junction end. The chain has TRBV7-7 and TRBJ2-5; a weak D match, TRBD1 (6 bases). Germline CDR1 reads SSHAT; CDR2 reads FNYEAQ (reference sequence). This CDR3 region has 13 residues. CDR3 sequence: CASSLDREETQYF. In DNA, the CDR3 is TGTGCTAGCAGCTTGGACAGAGAGGAGACCCAGTACTTC.

The rearrangement joins TRBV20-1 to TRBJ2-7, with 8 bases fitting TRBD1. Germline V gives CDR1 DFQATT, CDR2 SNEGSKA (reference sequence). After removal of 6 bases from V and 5 bases from J, the junction contained 6 bases not matched to a gene. This CDR3 has 12 residues. The CDR3 bases are TGCAGTGCAACCGACAGGGGCAACGAGCAGTACTTC. Translation: CSATDRGNEQYF.

V and J are TRBV11-2 and TRBJ2-1; 14 bases fit TRBD2. V was pared by 1 base and J by 12 bases, with 8 bases of the junction left unmatched. Germline CDR1 is SGHAT and CDR2 is FQNNGV. The CDR3 length is 16 residues. CDR3 amino acids: CASSLASGTSGRTQFF. For the CDR3, the DNA is TGTGCCAGCAGCTTAGCAAGCGGGACTAGCGGGAGAACGCAGTTCTTC. Full variable domain (outside the CDR3, taken from reference TRBV11-2 and TRBJ2-1): EAGVAQSPRYKIIEKRQSVAFWCNPISGHATLYWYQQILGQGPKLLIQFQNNGVVDDSQLPKDRFSAERLKGVDSTLKIQPAKLEDSAVYLCASSLASGTSGRTQFFGPGTRLTVL.